This T cell receptor (beta chain) came from a study of T cell responses to AZD1222 COVID-19 vaccine. The method was immunoSEQ multiplex PCR; TCRdb's version includes in-frame clones alone and lacks a portion of them. The repertoire holds approximately 120,000 clones, with 70% to 85% as singletons. The CDR3 totals 15 residues. Between the trimmed V and J ends, which lost 1 base and 3 bases, there was a span of 11 bases. Germline loops: CDR1 SGHTA, CDR2 FQGNSA. This receptor was obtained from an adult who received the AZD1222 COVID-19 vaccine. The sequenced sample was peripheral blood, obtained 28 days after the second AZD1222 dose. V is TRBV7-2 and J is TRBJ2-3; D unclear. CDR3 protein: CASSLGAGGTDTQYF. The CDR3 nucleotides read TGTGCCAGCAGCTTAGGCGCAGGTGGGACAGATACGCAGTATTTT.